This TCR beta chain is from a study of blood T cell repertoires in COVID-19. Study background: COVID-19 samples, acute and convalescent, were from the United States, Italy and Spain.

TCRdb's table, derived via immunoSEQ multiplex PCR, lists solely in-frame clones and lacks some. This table holds 250,000 to 300,000 clones, 80% to 85% found once. The germline V gene has CDR1 SEHNR and CDR2 FQNEAQ (reference sequence). This CDR3 is built from 16 residues. V was clipped by 1 base and J by 0 bases, with 7 bases between them. This TCR was sampled from a woman in her sixties or seventies with active or convalescent COVID-19. The J gene is TRBJ2-6, the V gene TRBV7-9, with unresolved D. Sequencing was carried out using peripheral blood. CDR3 protein: CASSLGALSGANVLTF. CDR3 bases: TGTGCCAGCAGCTTAGGGGCCCTCTCTGGGGCCAACGTCCTGACTTTC.